The 26 T cell receptor beta chains given below trace back to one sample, sequenced in a study of cytomegalovirus exposure and HLA in healthy donors. It was with 60 Vbeta and 13 Jbeta primers that the PCR ran. Assay used: immunoSEQ multiplex PCR; TCRdb lists only in-frame clones, some missing. The table lists 200,000 to 250,000 clones, around four fifths of them singletons. The specimen was PBMCs. The receptors derive from a woman aged 40 to 49 in good health and CMV-seronegative.

This sequence joins TRBV9 and TRBJ2-7; D not resolved. The CDR3 loop spans 13 amino acids. CDR1 is SGDLS, CDR2 YYNGEE, per germline. Trimming removed 1 base from V and 5 bases from J, with 10 bases in between. The DNA for the CDR3 is TGTGCCAGCAGCGTAAGAAATGGAGACGAGCAGTACTTC. Residues: CASSVRNGDEQYF. Together with reference TRBV9 and TRBJ2-7, the CDR3 gives the full variable domain: DSGVTQTPKHLITATGQRVTLRCSPRSGDLSVYWYQQSLDQGLQFLIQYYNGEERAKGNILERFSAQQFPDLHSELNLSSLELGDSALYFCASSVRNGDEQYFGPGTRLTVT.

The chain combines TRBV30 with TRBJ1-6; no definite D call. Germline CDR1 and CDR2: GTSNPN and SVGIG (reference sequence). The CDR3 spans 14 residues. V was pared by 7 bases and J by 6 bases, with 16 bases between. The CDR3 DNA sequence: TGTGCCTCTCCAGAGGGCCAGACTAATTCACCCCTCCACTTT. This gives the protein CASPEGQTNSPLHF. The full variable domain, its missing parts supplied by reference TRBV30 and TRBJ1-6, is SQTIHQWPATLVQPVGSPLSLECTVEGTSNPNLYWYRQAAGRGLQLLFYSVGIGQISSEVPQNLSASRPQDRQFILSSKKLLLSDSGFYLCASPEGQTNSPLHFGNGTRLTVT.

J is TRBJ1-1 and V is TRBV29-1; TRBD1 aligns across 8 bases. CDR1 and CDR2 from the germline V gene are SQVTM and ANQGSEA. CDR3 size: 14 residues. V was clipped by 4 bases and J by 3 bases; unmatched bases: 7. The CDR3 region has the DNA TGCAGCGTTGCGGCCAGGGGGCCTGACACTGAAGCTTTCTTT. It is translated as CSVAARGPDTEAFF.

The chain has TRBV9 and TRBJ1-3; 8 bases are a match to TRBD1. Germline CDR1 SGDLS, CDR2 YYNGEE. The CDR3 sequence is 15 residues long. After removal of 2 bases from V and 4 bases from J, the junction contained 5 bases not matched to a gene. The CDR3 nucleotides read TGTGCCAGCAGCGTTTCCTCAGGGGGCGGAAACACCATATATTTT. It specifies CASSVSSGGGNTIYF. Supplemented by reference TRBV9 and TRBJ1-3, the full variable domain reads DSGVTQTPKHLITATGQRVTLRCSPRSGDLSVYWYQQSLDQGLQFLIQYYNGEERAKGNILERFSAQQFPDLHSELNLSSLELGDSALYFCASSVSSGGGNTIYFGEGSWLTVV.

The chain is built from TRBV28 and TRBJ1-2, with D perhaps matching TRBD1 (6 bases). The CDR3 is 15 amino acids. Germline loops: CDR1 MDHEN, CDR2 SYDVKM. The germline V and J ends were trimmed by 2 bases and 0 bases, with 10 bases remaining between them. In nucleotides, the CDR3 is TGTGCCAGCAGTTTAGTGGGGGCGCCTAACTATGGCTACACCTTC. Translating it yields CASSLVGAPNYGYTF.

The rearrangement joins TRBV4-1 to TRBJ2-3; 13 bases are a match to TRBD2. Germline V gene sequence: CDR1 MGHRA, CDR2 YSYEKL. The CDR3 covers 19 residues. V dropped 1 base and J dropped 0; count of bases not matched to a gene: 7. The CDR3 bases are TGCGCCAGCAGCCAAGGAGGACTAGCGGGGGACACTAGCACAGATACGCAGTATTTT. This codes for CASSQGGLAGDTSTDTQYF.

The chain has TRBV5-4 and TRBJ1-4; maybe TRBD1 (6 bases). The CDR3 has 18 residues. Per the germline V gene, CDR1 is SGHNT and CDR2 is YYREEE (reference sequence). Trimming cost V 5 bases and J 4 bases, with 24 bases left between them. The CDR3 here is CASSPSRTQGRDNEKLFF. DNA of the CDR3: TGTGCCAGCAGTCCTAGTCGAACACAGGGACGAGATAATGAAAAACTGTTTTTT.

This clone showed up just a few times. The chain recombines TRBV10-3 with TRBJ1-4; D gene ambiguous. CDR1 is ENHRY and CDR2 is SYGVKD in the germline V gene. This CDR3 region has 14 residues. Trimming shortened V by 3 bases and J by 8 bases, and 13 bases separated the two germline ends. CDR3 protein: CAISDKRGGEKLFF. The CDR3 coding sequence is TGTGCCATCAGTGACAAACGGGGTGGAGAAAAACTGTTTTTT.

The rearrangement uses TRBV15 and TRBJ2-7, with D perhaps matching TRBD1 (5 bases). Germline lookup yields CDR1 LNHNV and CDR2 YYDKDF (reference sequence). Trimming pared 0 bases from V and 3 bases from J, leaving 21 bases between. The CDR3 loop spans 18 amino acids. The CDR3 DNA is TGTGCCACCAGCAGAGAAATTCCCGACAGAACCAAATACTACGAGCAGTACTTC. Its protein product is CATSREIPDRTKYYEQYF.

CDR3 region: CASSLEGAPSPNYGYTF. Here the CDR3 DNA reads TGTGCCAGCAGCTTAGAAGGGGCCCCCAGCCCCAACTATGGCTACACCTTC. The J gene is TRBJ1-2, the V gene TRBV7-9, with a tentative D call TRBD1 (5 bases). The V gene's germline CDR1 is SEHNR and CDR2 FQNEAQ (reference sequence). Trimming pared 1 base from V and 2 bases from J, leaving 17 bases between. The CDR3 sequence is 17 residues long.

This sequence joins TRBV4-3 and TRBJ2-3; 8 bases agree with TRBD1. V lost 0 bases and J lost 11; bases outside the gene matches: 13. The CDR3 is made up of 16 amino acids. CDR1 LGHNA and CDR2 YSLEER come from the germline V gene. CDR3 in amino acids: CASSQDLWDRRQGQYF. CDR3 in DNA: TGCGCCAGCAGCCAAGATCTTTGGGACAGGCGACAGGGGCAGTATTTT.

The V call is TRBV5-1, the J call TRBJ2-1, with a possible D match to TRBD1 (6 bases). Germline-derived CDR1 and CDR2 are SGHRS and YFSETQ. Trimming stripped 2 bases from V and 5 bases from J, with 11 bases between. The CDR3 consists of 14 residues. The CDR3 reads CASSLAGANNEQFF. As DNA, the CDR3 is TGCGCCAGCAGCTTAGCAGGGGCTAACAATGAGCAGTTCTTC. Full variable domain (outside the CDR3, taken from reference TRBV5-1 and TRBJ2-1): KAGVTQTPRYLIKTRGQQVTLSCSPISGHRSVSWYQQTPGQGLQFLFEYFSETQRNKGNFPGRFSGRQFSNSRSEMNVSTLELGDSALYLCASSLAGANNEQFFGPGTRLTVL.

The chain employs TRBV5-6 and TRBJ2-7, with 11 bases that match TRBD2. The length of the CDR3 is 15 residues. The trim removed 4 bases at V and 3 bases at J, leaving 6 bases unmatched. Germline loops: CDR1 SGHDT, CDR2 YYEEEE. The CDR3 region has the DNA TGTGCCAGCAGCCGTGGGACTAGCGGATTCTACGAGCAGTACTTC. The encoded protein is CASSRGTSGFYEQYF.

The rearrangement links TRBV6-1 to TRBJ2-7, with 7 nucleotides matching TRBD1. The CDR3 has 13 residues. Germline trimming cut 6 bases from V and 2 bases from J; bases unmatched to any gene: 4. Germline-derived CDR1 and CDR2 are MNHNS and SASEGT. CDR3 nucleotide sequence: TGTGCCAGCAGCGACAGGGTCCCCTACGAGCAGTACTTC. Translation: CASSDRVPYEQYF.

The chain carries TRBV9 and TRBJ2-7; D gene uncertain. V was pared by 3 bases and J by 2 bases, with 12 bases between. The CDR3 is 14 residues long. Germline V gene sequence: CDR1 SGDLS, CDR2 YYNGEE. This chain's CDR3 is CASSAYDKTYEQYF. The CDR3 bases are TGTGCCAGCAGCGCCTATGACAAAACCTACGAGCAGTACTTC.

The chain links TRBV7-6 to TRBJ2-5, with 8 bases fitting TRBD2. The junction had 11 bases not matched to a gene; V was cut back by 4 bases and J by 7 bases. This CDR3 region has 15 residues. The germline gives CDR1 SGHVS, CDR2 FNYEAQ. CDR3 coding DNA: TGTGCCAGCAGCTCGGGACTAGGGGTCGGGGGGACCCAGTACTTC. This codes for CASSSGLGVGGTQYF.

This clone came up once. The chain is built from TRBV30 and TRBJ1-2; D unclear. Germline V gene data show CDR1 as GTSNPN and CDR2 as SVGIG (reference sequence). V was cut by 0 bases and J by 8 bases, with 13 bases left in between. CDR3 length equals 13 residues. The CDR3: CAWSVRGPVGYTF. DNA for the CDR3: TGTGCCTGGAGTGTTCGAGGTCCTGTGGGCTACACCTTC.

The chain combines TRBV9 with TRBJ2-5; 9 positions agree with TRBD2. Trimming cost V 4 bases and J 2 bases; bases outside gene matches: 12. Germline CDR1 and CDR2: SGDLS and YYNGEE. The length of the CDR3 is 17 residues. The CDR3 is CASSPKPSGDAQETQYF. Here the CDR3 DNA reads TGTGCCAGCAGCCCTAAACCTAGCGGGGATGCTCAAGAGACCCAGTACTTC.

V and J are TRBV9 and TRBJ1-4, with a possible D match to TRBD1 (5 bases). The CDR3 has 14 amino acids. Germline CDR1 reads SGDLS; CDR2 reads YYNGEE. The germline V and J ends were trimmed by 0 bases and 10 bases, with 13 bases remaining between them. CDR3 sequence: CASSVGGEGGKLFF. The CDR3 DNA follows: TGTGCCAGCAGCGTAGGAGGGGAGGGTGGAAAACTGTTTTTT.

The V call is TRBV30, the J call TRBJ1-5, with D tentatively TRBD1 (6 bases). The CDR3 runs 13 residues. Germline CDR1 is GTSNPN and CDR2 is SVGIG (reference sequence). V was cut by 4 bases and J by 10 bases, with 17 bases left in between. CDR3 loop: CAWKDRRAGPQHF. CDR3 sequence (DNA): TGTGCCTGGAAAGACAGGCGCGCGGGTCCCCAGCATTTT.

The chain carries TRBV7-9 and TRBJ2-1; TRBD1 matches 8 bases. The CDR3 covers 16 residues. Germline V lookup: CDR1 SEHNR, CDR2 FQNEAQ (reference sequence). Trimming cost V 5 bases and J 0 bases; bases outside gene matches: 6. Here the CDR3 DNA reads TGTGCCAGCAGCAACCAAGACAGGGGCTCCTACAATGAGCAGTTCTTC. It specifies CASSNQDRGSYNEQFF.

This clone was observed a handful of times. This sequence joins TRBV5-4 and TRBJ2-1, with TRBD2 as a possible D gene (5 bases). This CDR3 contains 12 residues. V dropped 2 bases and J dropped 8 bases, with 8 bases sitting between them. Germline CDR1 SGHNT, CDR2 YYREEE (reference sequence). CDR3 in amino acids: CASSLGLDEQFF. In DNA, the CDR3 is TGTGCCAGCAGCTTAGGACTCGATGAGCAGTTCTTC.

This chain uses TRBV9 with TRBJ2-4; 7 positions match TRBD1. This CDR3 is 13 amino acids long. V shed 0 bases, J shed 9 bases, and the junction held 3 bases outside the gene matches. Germline V gene sequence: CDR1 SGDLS, CDR2 YYNGEE. For the CDR3, the DNA is TGTGCCAGCAGCGTAGGTCCAGGGGGCATTCAGTACTTC. Protein sequence: CASSVGPGGIQYF.

This clone has more than one count but fewer than ten. The chain uses TRBV10-3 and TRBJ2-2, with TRBD2 identical over 8 bases. The CDR3 contains 21 residues. Unmatched junction bases numbered 19, after V lost 4 bases and J lost 0 bases. The germline CDR1 and CDR2 sequences are ENHRY and SYGVKD. The CDR3 region is CAISVSRVLAALHANTGELFF. DNA of the CDR3: TGTGCCATCAGTGTGTCCCGGGTACTAGCGGCCCTCCACGCGAACACCGGGGAGCTGTTTTTT.

The chain couples TRBV5-1 to TRBJ2-7; TRBD1 matches at 7 bases. With V trimmed by 0 bases and J by 0 bases, 3 bases remained unmatched. The CDR3 is made up of 15 amino acids. The germline V gene encodes CDR1 SGHRS and CDR2 YFSETQ. DNA of the CDR3: TGCGCCAGCAGCTTGGAGGGGGCGAGCTCCTACGAGCAGTACTTC. It yields the protein CASSLEGASSYEQYF.

This chain uses TRBV4-2 with TRBJ2-5; the D is unclear. The CDR3 contains 13 residues. The germline V and J ends were trimmed by 4 bases and 2 bases, with 8 bases remaining between them. Germline CDR1 and CDR2: LGHNA and YNFKEQ. The CDR3 DNA reads TGTGCCAGCAGCCTCTTGCGGCAAGAGACCCAGTACTTC. It yields the protein CASSLLRQETQYF.